This T cell receptor beta chain emerged from a study of CD8 T cells in ankylosing spondylitis (dated by TCRdb to 2016 to 2017). Describing the broader study: T cell receptor beta repertoires were profiled in healthy donors and ankylosing spondylitis patients so that disease-linked TCR variants could be found. The full study cohort comprised approximately 23 ankylosing spondylitis patients and 85 to 120 healthy donors. Peripheral blood samples were taken, and synovial fluid was additionally collected from ankylosing spondylitis patients.

TCRdb names Illumina HiSeq 2500 as the instrument used. TCR beta libraries were prepared by quantitative 5'-RACE with molecular barcodes. Concerning the study's data processing: A new computational method, built on a probabilistic model of VDJ rearrangement, was used to identify disease-linked TCR variants. The raw public data were reprocessed by TCRdb itself: fastp quality trimming at Q25, MiXCR clonotype calling, in-frame beta chains only. CDR3 protein sequences are deduplicated, and each keeps its most common genes and DNA. TCRdb, not the original authors, processed these V and J calls. For this sample the table gives roughly 120,000 distinct CDR3 sequences, of which over 6.5% were detected only once. Jointly, the top ten make up 10% to 15% of the sample. What the work shows at the level of the full study, not this receptor alone: The disease-linked clones showed a CD8+ phenotype and occurred at relatively low frequencies in peripheral blood. Some motif variants had previously been reported in the synovial fluid and blood of reactive arthritis patients, which suggests shared mechanisms of disease initiation. A TCR beta motif of eight highly homologous amino acid variants appeared characteristic of blood from ankylosing spondylitis patients. Significant enrichment of the disease-linked clones was reported in matched synovial fluid samples from ankylosing spondylitis patients.

This clonotype was seen at least ten times. Its antigen is still unknown. No base quality values were provided; no much bigger clone lies one nucleotide off. Relative to germline, V is 1 base shorter and J is 2 bases shorter, with 12 bases between their ends. From the cysteine up to the phenylalanine, the CDR3 has a length of 16 residues. Only the CDR3 DNA stays, 48 bases, in frame from base 1. The germline V gene supplies CDR1 SGHTA and CDR2 FQGNSA. Sequencing used blood, either unsorted or a sorted T cell fraction (not recorded which). This receptor chain uses TRBV7-2 and TRBJ2-1; the D call is tentative, TRBD1 or TRBD2, as each matches 5 bases. The clonotype originates from a male donor with ankylosing spondylitis or in good health (not recorded which). CDR3 loop: CASSLGGGSTYNEQFF. Here is the DNA: TGTGCCAGCAGCTTAGGGGGCGGGTCAACCTACAATGAGCAGTTCTTC.